Listed below are T cell receptor beta chains from one sample, sequenced in a study of CD8 T cells in Susac syndrome. MiXCR, applied by TCRdb to the immunoSEQ multiplex PCR reads, yields one record per CDR3 protein. The sample consists of a few hundred thousand distinct CDR3 sequences, roughly 85% of them appearing once. The sample comprised CD8+ T cells from PBMCs. These receptors came from a human donor with multiple sclerosis. CDR3s include the opening cysteine and the closing phenylalanine or tryptophan. D genes are given only for firm matches. Some rows have no size entry. The others give once, few or many, or a class for an expanded clone.

J	size	D	V	DNA	CDR3
TRBJ2-7	-	-	TRBV30	TGTGCCTGGAGTGTGGTTTCCTACGAGCAGTACTTC	CAWSVVSYEQYF
TRBJ2-1	-	-	TRBV27	TGTGCCAGCAGTCCCAGACTAGCCTACAATGAGCAGTTCTTC	CASSPRLAYNEQFF
TRBJ1-5	-	-	TRBV27	TGTGCCAGCAGTCCCGCCGGAGGGGTTACCCAGCCCCAGCATTTT	CASSPAGGVTQPQHF
TRBJ1-1	-	TRBD1	TRBV20-1	TGCAGTGCGAGGGATTCCGCCGGGACAGGGGCTTTCTTT	CSARDSAGTGAFF
TRBJ2-3	-	TRBD2	TRBV7-7	TGTGCTAGCAGCCCCCGACTAGCGGGAGAGGATGATACGCAGTATTTT	CASSPRLAGEDDTQYF
TRBJ2-7	-	TRBD2	TRBV30	TGTGCCAGCCGGCGGGAGGCCTACGAGCAGTACTTC	CASRREAYEQYF
TRBJ2-7	once	TRBD2	TRBV28	TGTGCCAGCAGTTGGCCTTCCTCCCTCTTGAGCGGGGCAAACTACGAGCAGTACTTC	CASSWPSSLLSGANYEQYF
TRBJ1-1	-	-	TRBV27	TGTGCCAGCAGTATCTTCTCAGGTAACACTGAAGCTTTCTTT	CASSIFSGNTEAFF
TRBJ2-3	-	-	TRBV19	TGTGCCAGTAGTATAGATCTGGAGACTAGTCCCACAGATACGCAGTATTTT	CASSIDLETSPTDTQYF
TRBJ2-2	-	-	TRBV27	TGTGCCAGCAGTCCTGCTCCGGTGGCCGGGGAGCTGTTTTTT	CASSPAPVAGELFF
TRBJ2-7	-	TRBD2	TRBV6-5	TGTGCCAGCAGTTACTCGGGACTACGCTACGAGCAGTACTTC	CASSYSGLRYEQYF
TRBJ2-7	-	TRBD1	TRBV19	TGTGCCAGTAGTCCCCGACAGGGGCCCTACGAGCAGTACTTC	CASSPRQGPYEQYF
TRBJ2-7	-	TRBD2	TRBV3-1	TGTGCCAGCAGCCAAGATAGCGGGAGGTCGAACGAGCAGTACTTC	CASSQDSGRSNEQYF
TRBJ1-1	-	TRBD1	TRBV27	TGTGCCAGCAGTTTTTCCACAGGGGACCTCGGGGGCACTGAAGCTTTCTTT	CASSFSTGDLGGTEAFF
TRBJ1-4	once	-	TRBV18	TGTGCCAGCTCACCCCATTCGGAAGCAACTAATGAAAAACTGTTTTTT	CASSPHSEATNEKLFF
TRBJ1-4	once	-	TRBV7-9	TGTGCCAGCAGACCTACAGGGTTGGATGAAAAACTGTTTTTT	CASRPTGLDEKLFF
TRBJ2-5	-	TRBD1	TRBV10-3	TGTGCCATCAGAGAACCAACAGGGGGCAAAGAGACCCAGTACTTC	CAIREPTGGKETQYF
TRBJ1-5	-	-	TRBV12-3/TRBV12-4	TGTGCCAGCAGTCCCACGGGGCCGAATCAGCCCCAGCATTTT	CASSPTGPNQPQHF
TRBJ2-1	-	-	TRBV5-1	TGCGCCAGCAGCTTGGACGACAGGACCTCCTACAATGAGCAGTTCTTC	CASSLDDRTSYNEQFF
TRBJ2-2	-	-	TRBV15	TGTGCCACCATCGCTGACAGGAACACCGGGGAGCTGTTTTTT	CATIADRNTGELFF
TRBJ2-2	few	TRBD1	TRBV28	TGTGCCAGCAGTTTCCCAGGGGGCTTGAACACCGGGGAGCTGTTTTTT	CASSFPGGLNTGELFF
TRBJ2-3	-	-	TRBV6-5	TGTGCCAGCAGTTACACAACTGCCAGGGATACGCAGTATTTT	CASSYTTARDTQYF
TRBJ2-7	-	-	TRBV5-6	TGTGCCAGCGGGGCCTACGAGCAGTACTTC	CASGAYEQYF
TRBJ2-7	-	-	TRBV11-2	TGTGCCAGCAGCTTAGAAGGCCCGCCAGCCTACGAGCAGTACTTC	CASSLEGPPAYEQYF
TRBJ1-1	once	-	TRBV13	TGTGCCAGCAGCTCCCTTGGACCGGAAGCTTTCTTT	CASSSLGPEAFF
TRBJ2-3	-	-	TRBV6-5	TGTGCCAGCAGTTACCCCCCAACTCGCTCTAGCACAGATACGCAGTATTTT	CASSYPPTRSSTDTQYF
TRBJ1-1	-	-	TRBV5-1	TGCGCCAGCAGCTTGGGTGGGGGGCAGACTGAAGCTTTCTTT	CASSLGGGQTEAFF
TRBJ2-7	-	-	TRBV30	TGTGCCTGGAGTGTAGGACGGCACTACGAGCAGTACTTC	CAWSVGRHYEQYF
TRBJ2-7	-	-	TRBV29-1	TGCAGCGTTGTAGAAGAAACATCCGAGCAGTACTTC	CSVVEETSEQYF
TRBJ2-7	-	TRBD2	TRBV27	TGTGCCAGCAGTTTATTTCCCCCGAGGGAGCGGGAGGCGCAGTACTTC	CASSLFPPREREAQYF
TRBJ1-4	few	-	TRBV5-1	TGCGCCAGCAGCTCCGATCCGACTAATGAAAAACTGTTTTTT	CASSSDPTNEKLFF
TRBJ2-7	-	TRBD2	TRBV5-1	TGCGCCAGCAGCAGACGGGGGACTAGCGGGAGGGACCCCGAGCAGTACTTC	CASSRRGTSGRDPEQYF
TRBJ2-5	-	TRBD2	TRBV7-2	TGTGCCAGCAGCCCCTGGACTAGCGGTTCCGTAGAGACCCAGTACTTC	CASSPWTSGSVETQYF
TRBJ1-5	-	-	TRBV20-1	TGCAGTGCCGCGGGCACAGGGTCTAGAAATCAGCCCCAGCATTTT	CSAAGTGSRNQPQHF
TRBJ2-1	-	TRBD2	TRBV20-1	TGCAGTGCAAGAATGTTAGCGGGAGTCTACAATGAGCAGTTCTTC	CSARMLAGVYNEQFF
TRBJ2-7	-	TRBD2	TRBV5-4	TGTGCCAGCAGCTTGGTTTGGGACCCGGTAGCGGGCGAGCAGTACTTC	CASSLVWDPVAGEQYF
TRBJ2-1	-	-	TRBV4-1	TGCGCCAGCAGCCTCCGGACTAACGCAAATGAGCAGTTCTTC	CASSLRTNANEQFF
TRBJ1-1	-	-	TRBV30	TGTGCCTGGAGTGTACTAGGGATTGAAGCTTTCTTT	CAWSVLGIEAFF
TRBJ2-5	-	-	TRBV6-6	TGTGCCAGCAGTTACGTATACCAAGAGACCCAGTACTTC	CASSYVYQETQYF
TRBJ2-3	-	TRBD2	TRBV10-2	TGCGCCAGCAGTGGCATAGCGGGAGCAGATACGCAGTATTTT	CASSGIAGADTQYF
TRBJ2-2	-	TRBD1	TRBV7-3	TGTGCCAGCAGCTCGGGGCGTTGGGACAGGGAACACCGGGGAGCTTTTTTT	CASSSGRWDREHRGAFF
TRBJ2-7	-	-	TRBV21-1	TGTGCCAGCAGCGACCTGGGTACGGGGGAGCAGTACTTC	CASSDLGTGEQYF
TRBJ2-6	-	-	TRBV29-1	TGCAGCGTTTCGGACAGGAGTGGGGGAGGAGGGGCCAACGTCCTGACTTTC	CSVSDRSGGGGANVLTF
TRBJ2-1	-	-	TRBV7-6	TGTGCCAGCAGCTTTAGGTTAGGAAGGGATGAGCAGTTCTTC	CASSFRLGRDEQFF
TRBJ2-7	few	-	TRBV27	TGTGCCAGCAGTTTGCTCGGTTCTCGTGACGAGCAGTACTTC	CASSLLGSRDEQYF
TRBJ2-1	-	-	TRBV6-1	TGTGCCAGCAGTTTTGCCACAGGTTACAATGAGCAGTTCTTC	CASSFATGYNEQFF
TRBJ2-5	once	-	TRBV7-9	TGTGCCAGCAGCCCCCGGGGGCGCGAGACCCAGTACTTC	CASSPRGRETQYF
TRBJ1-5	-	-	TRBV28	TGTGCCAGCAGTTTCCCTGTCAGCGAAGCGAGACAGCCCCAGCATTTT	CASSFPVSEARQPQHF
TRBJ2-3	-	TRBD2	TRBV7-6	TGTGCCAGCAGCTTAGAAGCGGGAGGGCCGGCAGATACGCAGTATTTT	CASSLEAGGPADTQYF
TRBJ2-1	once	-	TRBV5-1	TGCGCCAGCAGCTTGTCTGGACAGCTGAACAATGAGCAGTTCTTC	CASSLSGQLNNEQFF
TRBJ2-7	-	-	TRBV18	TGTGCCAGCTCACTGAATTTTGAGGGACACAGCCACGAGCAGTACTTC	CASSLNFEGHSHEQYF
TRBJ1-1	-	TRBD1	TRBV7-9	TGTGCCAGCAGCTCGTTCAGGACAGGACAGATTGAGGCTTTCTTT	CASSSFRTGQIEAFF
TRBJ2-1	-	TRBD2	TRBV19	TGTGCCAGTAGTATCAGCGGGAGTAGTGAGCAGTTCTTC	CASSISGSSEQFF
TRBJ2-1	-	-	TRBV27	TGTGCCAGCAGGAGAGGGGGAAGCTCCTACAATGAGCAGTTCTTC	CASRRGGSSYNEQFF
TRBJ1-5	-	-	TRBV28	TGTGCCAGCAGTTCCCAGAATTATCAGCCCCAGCATTTT	CASSSQNYQPQHF
TRBJ2-1	-	-	TRBV7-9	TGTGCCAGCAGCTTAGGGACCCGGACCGGGAATGAGCAGTTCTTC	CASSLGTRTGNEQFF
TRBJ2-7	once	-	TRBV27	TGTGCCAGCGGGGAGGACCGGCGGGCCTACGAGCAGTACTTC	CASGEDRRAYEQYF
TRBJ2-1	few	TRBD2	TRBV11-1	TGTGCCAGCAGCTTAACTAGCGGGGAGTACAATGAGCAGTTCTTC	CASSLTSGEYNEQFF
TRBJ2-3	once	TRBD2	TRBV28	TGTGCCAGCAGTTACCCCTGGACTAGCGGAGATCCAGATACGCAGTATTTT	CASSYPWTSGDPDTQYF
TRBJ2-2	-	TRBD2	TRBV20-1	TGCAGCGTCAGGAGCGGGAGGGCCCACACCGGGGAGCTGTTTTTT	CSVRSGRAHTGELFF